What follows are 6 T cell receptor beta chains derived from one specimen sequenced in a study of CD8+ T cells in alopecia areata. Extracted RNA was reverse transcribed into cDNA, the sequencing template. Profiled with immunoSEQ multiplex PCR; TCRdb holds only in-frame clones, not every one. The sample shows 150,000 to 250,000 clones, roughly three fifths of them seen only once. Treatment given: oral pan-JAK inhibitor, 5-10 mg twice daily. This specimen consisted of CD4+ T cells sorted from blood, obtained at week 4, from a patient treated with tofacitinib. These receptors were obtained from a human donor with alopecia areata.

A word on this clone: The same CDR3 can be traced to other DNA sequences in this sample. The V and J genes are TRBV30 and TRBJ2-1; D gene unclear. V dropped 0 bases and J dropped 9 bases, with 6 bases sitting between them. This CDR3 has 11 residues. Per the germline V gene, CDR1 is GTSNPN and CDR2 is SVGIG (reference sequence). In DNA form, the CDR3 reads TGTGCCTGGAGTGTACGGAGTGAGCAGTTCTTC. The encoded protein is CAWSVRSEQFF.

The V call is TRBV29-1, the J call TRBJ1-5; D unresolved. V lost 1 base, J lost 1 base, and 2 bases lay in between. This CDR3 is built from 12 residues. In germline, CDR1 is SQVTM, CDR2 ANQGSEA. CDR3: CSVEGSNQPQHF. CDR3 nucleotides: TGCAGCGTTGAAGGCAGCAATCAGCCCCAGCATTTT.

The rearrangement joins TRBV29-1 to TRBJ1-6; D might be TRBD1 (6 bases). CDR3 length equals 13 residues. V shed 5 bases and J shed 7 bases, with 12 bases lying between them. Germline V gene sequence: CDR1 SQVTM, CDR2 ANQGSEA. The DNA of the CDR3 is TGCAGCGTTAAGGACAGAGAGAATTCACCCCTCCACTTT. Its protein is CSVKDRENSPLHF.

In nucleotides, the CDR3 is TGTGCCACGGGACAGGGGATTACCTACGAGCAGTACTTC. This gives the protein CATGQGITYEQYF. V gene TRBV6-5 combines with J gene TRBJ2-7; TRBD1 matches at 10 bases. V dropped 10 bases and J dropped 2; count of bases not matched to a gene: 5. The CDR3 totals 13 residues. Germline V gene data show CDR1 as MNHEY and CDR2 as SVGAGI.

This rearrangement joins TRBV30 to TRBJ1-5; TRBD1 is a possible D gene (6 bases). Germline lookup yields CDR1 GTSNPN and CDR2 SVGIG (reference sequence). The V end was cut by 5 bases, the J end by 0 bases, with 8 bases between. The CDR3 has 13 residues. For the CDR3, the DNA is TGTGCCTGGGGACAGAATAGCAATCAGCCCCAGCATTTT. It encodes CAWGQNSNQPQHF.

The V gene is TRBV27, the J gene TRBJ1-2; 7 nucleotides line up with TRBD1. Germline-derived CDR1 and CDR2 are MNHEY and SMNVEV (reference sequence). Germline trimming cut 5 bases from V and 5 bases from J; bases unmatched to any gene: 8. There are 14 residues in the CDR3. The chain's CDR3 is CASSPFGTAYGYTF. CDR3 coding DNA: TGTGCCAGCAGTCCCTTCGGGACAGCGTATGGCTACACCTTC.